These 15 T cell receptor beta chains share one sample of origin, sequenced in a study of blood T cell repertoires in COVID-19. The table came from immunoSEQ multiplex PCR; TCRdb's copy has only in-frame clones and leaves some out. The repertoire holds about 230,000 clones, with around 89% as singletons. Input material: PBMCs or T cells enriched from blood (not recorded which). The receptors here all came from a woman in her thirties or forties with acute COVID-19.

The rearrangement joins TRBV10-3 to TRBJ1-3; 8 positions agree with TRBD1. The V and J ends lost 6 bases and 0 bases, in that order; junction bases with no gene match: 7. CDR3 length: 16 amino acids. In germline, CDR1 is ENHRY, CDR2 SYGVKD. The CDR3 bases are TGTGCCATCAGGGGGGACAGGCCCCTCTCTGGAAACACCATATATTTT. Protein sequence: CAIRGDRPLSGNTIYF.

The chain is built from TRBV5-1 and TRBJ2-1; D is ambiguous. The CDR3 totals 14 residues. CDR1 is SGHRS, CDR2 YFSETQ, per germline. Trimming left V 2 bases short and J 4 bases short, with 10 bases between. This CDR3 is CASSFGELYNEQFF. CDR3 in DNA: TGCGCCAGCAGCTTCGGAGAACTATACAATGAGCAGTTCTTC.

This sequence joins TRBV7-2 and TRBJ2-2; TRBD2 matches at 10 bases. CDR1 SGHTA and CDR2 FQGNSA come from the germline V gene. The trim removed 3 bases at V and 7 bases at J, leaving 14 bases unmatched. The CDR3 is made up of 18 amino acids. CDR3 coding DNA: TGTGCCAGCAGCTTCGCCCCTCCAGCGGGAGGGACGGGCGGGGAGCTGTTTTTT. This gives the protein CASSFAPPAGGTGGELFF.

The rearrangement links TRBV11-2 to TRBJ1-2; perhaps TRBD1 as D (5 bases). Germline CDR1 and CDR2: SGHAT and FQNNGV. The V gene lost 5 bases and the J gene lost 2 bases, with 9 bases spanning the gap. The CDR3 sequence is 13 residues long. This CDR3 is CASSRDSNYGYTF. DNA for the CDR3: TGTGCCAGCAGCCGAGACAGCAACTATGGCTACACCTTC.

The CDR3 sequence: CASSGQGGWFNEQFF. In DNA, the CDR3 is TGTGCCAGCAGTGGACAGGGGGGATGGTTCAATGAGCAGTTCTTC. This chain connects TRBV6-2 or TRBV6-3 to TRBJ2-1, with TRBD1 matching over 10 bases. Germline V CDR1 and CDR2: MNHEY, SVGEGT. J lost 6 bases, V lost 5 bases, and 7 bases had no gene match. This CDR3 comprises 15 residues.

The chain couples TRBV19 to TRBJ2-6; a weak D match, TRBD2 (6 bases). The CDR3 runs 15 residues. Trimming removed 6 bases at V and 0 bases at J, with 9 bases between. Per the germline V gene, CDR1 is LNHDA and CDR2 is SQIVND (reference sequence). The CDR3 DNA follows: TGTGCCAGTAGGGGACTCTCCTCTGGGGCCAACGTCCTGACTTTC. Residues: CASRGLSSGANVLTF.

This rearrangement joins TRBV19 to TRBJ2-2; 10 positions agree with TRBD2. From germline, CDR1 is LNHDA and CDR2 SQIVND (reference sequence). The CDR3 length is 14 residues. J was trimmed by 7 bases and V by 6 bases; bases with no gene match: 5. The CDR3 DNA reads as TGTGCCAGTAGCCAGCGGGGGGGCGGCGGGGAGCTGTTTTTT. Translating gives CASSQRGGGGELFF.

The rearrangement links TRBV7-8 to TRBJ2-5, with D tentatively TRBD1 (6 bases). The V end was cut by 4 bases, the J end by 11 bases, with 17 bases between. There are 13 residues in the CDR3. Germline V gives CDR1 SGHVS, CDR2 FQNEAQ. Written as DNA, the CDR3 is TGTGCCAGCAGCTCCCGGACAGCCGTTCTTCAGTACTTC. The encoded protein is CASSSRTAVLQYF.

The chain uses TRBV2 and TRBJ2-2; TRBD2 matches at 7 bases. CDR3 length equals 14 residues. J was trimmed by 6 bases and V by 0 bases; bases with no gene match: 1. CDR1 is SNHLY, CDR2 FYNNEI, per germline. The chain's CDR3 is CASSEARGAGELFF. The DNA of the CDR3 is TGTGCCAGCAGTGAAGCCCGGGGGGCCGGGGAGCTGTTTTTT.

The rearrangement uses TRBV7-9 and TRBJ2-7; a weak D match, TRBD1 (6 bases). The ends were cut back, 7 bases at V and 6 bases at J, with 19 bases in the middle. CDR1 is SEHNR and CDR2 is FQNEAQ in the germline V gene (reference sequence). CDR3 length: 14 amino acids. CDR3 DNA: TGTGCCAGCAACCGAGCAGGGGCCAAGTGCGAGCAGTACGTC. Protein product: CASNRAGAKCEQYV.

The chain joins TRBV27 to TRBJ2-4; the D gene is possibly TRBD1 (5 bases). Germline lookup yields CDR1 MNHEY and CDR2 SMNVEV (reference sequence). The CDR3 extends over 15 amino acids. V was shortened by 2 bases and J by 7 bases, with 15 bases between the two germline ends. For the CDR3, the DNA is TGTGCCAGCAGTTTAAGGCCCCAGGGCAAGAACATTCAGTACTTC. It encodes CASSLRPQGKNIQYF.

The CDR3 reads CASSPQAGVNSPLHF. The DNA of the CDR3 is TGTGCCAGCAGCCCCCAGGCCGGGGTTAATTCACCCCTCCACTTT. This chain joins TRBV5-6 and TRBJ1-6, with D unresolved. V was clipped by 4 bases and J by 6 bases, with 14 bases between them. Germline V gives CDR1 SGHDT, CDR2 YYEEEE. The CDR3 covers 15 residues.

This sequence joins TRBV5-8 and TRBJ1-5, with a possible D match to TRBD1 (6 bases). This CDR3 spans 14 amino acids. CDR1 and CDR2 (germline): SGHTS, YDEGEE. With 3 bases removed from V and 7 bases from J, the gap between germline ends came to 14 bases. CDR3 region: CASSSVQGPQPQHF. The CDR3 coding sequence is TGTGCCAGCAGCTCAGTACAGGGTCCCCAGCCCCAGCATTTT. Looking up the rest from reference TRBV5-8 and TRBJ1-5 gives the full variable domain: EAGVTQSPTHLIKTRGQQATLRCSPISGHTSVYWYQQALGLGLQFLLWYDEGEERNRGNFPPRFSGRQFPNYSSELNVNALELEDSALYLCASSSVQGPQPQHFGDGTRLSIL.

The rearrangement joins TRBV7-6 to TRBJ2-5; TRBD1 might be the D (6 bases). V was clipped by 3 bases and J by 5 bases, with 10 bases between them. The CDR3 extends over 13 amino acids. The germline CDR1 and CDR2 sequences are SGHVS and FNYEAQ. CDR3 region: CASSFGQIETQYF. The CDR3 coding sequence is TGTGCCAGCAGCTTCGGACAGATTGAGACCCAGTACTTC. Full variable domain (outside the CDR3, taken from reference TRBV7-6 and TRBJ2-5): GAGVSQSPRYKVTKRGQDVALRCDPISGHVSLYWYRQALGQGPEFLTYFNYEAQQDKSGLPNDRFSAERPEGSISTLTIQRTEQRDSAMYRCASSFGQIETQYFGPGTRLLVL.

This clone was counted many times. This CDR3 reads CASSQDQIVTGELFF. CDR3 nucleotide sequence: TGTGCCAGCAGCCAAGATCAAATAGTCACCGGGGAGCTGTTTTTT. The J gene is TRBJ2-2, the V gene TRBV4-2; D call uncertain. With 0 bases removed from V and 4 bases from J, the gap between germline ends came to 9 bases. This CDR3 is built from 15 residues. Germline lookup yields CDR1 LGHNA and CDR2 YNFKEQ.